Listed here are 28 T cell receptor beta chains from one sample, sequenced in a study of cytomegalovirus exposure and HLA in healthy donors. Both 60 Vbeta primers and 13 Jbeta primers went into the PCR. Profiled with immunoSEQ multiplex PCR; TCRdb holds only in-frame clones, not every one. The sample lists approximately 110,000 clones, roughly 82% seen once, with 13% in the top ten. The sample was PBMCs. The source of these receptors is a woman aged 55 to 70 in good health and CMV-seropositive.

The chain recombines TRBV9 with TRBJ2-2; D may be TRBD2 (5 bases). Germline lookup yields CDR1 SGDLS and CDR2 YYNGEE. The CDR3 runs to 16 residues. Deletions cut 4 bases from V and 1 base from J, with 14 bases between. The CDR3 nucleotides are TGTGCCAGCAGCCCCTCCGATCGGGGGAACACCGGGGAGCTGTTTTTT. This gives the protein CASSPSDRGNTGELFF.

The chain couples TRBV6-6 to TRBJ2-3; D unclear. CDR1 and CDR2 (germline): MNHNY, SVGAGI (reference sequence). The CDR3 totals 13 residues. V was trimmed by 6 bases and J by 2 bases, leaving 9 bases between them. The CDR3 sequence: CASSTQFTDTQYF. As DNA, the CDR3 is TGTGCCAGCAGCACCCAGTTCACAGATACGCAGTATTTT.

This clone occurred once. The rearrangement links TRBV6-1 to TRBJ2-5; D call uncertain. V was shortened by 4 bases and J by 1 base, with 10 bases between the two germline ends. Germline CDR1 MNHNS, CDR2 SASEGT. This CDR3 has 14 residues. The CDR3 nucleotides are TGTGCCAGCAGTGGCCAGGCTTTCCAAGAGACCCAGTACTTC. Translating it yields CASSGQAFQETQYF.

This chain uses TRBV7-6 with TRBJ2-2; 9 bases agree with TRBD2. J lost 3 bases, V lost 6 bases, and 5 bases had no gene match. From germline, CDR1 is SGHVS and CDR2 FNYEAQ. The CDR3 totals 15 residues. This CDR3 reads CASSPGTSYTGELFF. The CDR3 coding sequence is TGTGCCAGCAGTCCCGGGACTAGCTACACCGGGGAGCTGTTTTTT.

The chain is built from TRBV5-4 and TRBJ2-1; 8 bases align to TRBD1. Per germline, CDR1 SGHNT and CDR2 YYREEE (reference sequence). The ends lost 9 bases at V and 10 bases at J; junction bases unmatched: 15. CDR3 length equals 14 residues. Here the CDR3 reads CATYPGQAGKEQFF. CDR3 DNA: TGTGCCACGTATCCGGGACAGGCCGGAAAAGAGCAGTTCTTC. Supplemented by reference TRBV5-4 and TRBJ2-1, the full variable domain reads ETGVTQSPTHLIKTRGQQVTLRCSSQSGHNTVSWYQQALGQGPQFIFQYYREEENGRGNFPPRFSGLQFPNYSSELNVNALELDDSALYLCATYPGQAGKEQFFGPGTRLTVL.

This clone appeared a few times. The chain is built from TRBV27 and TRBJ1-3; possibly TRBD1 for D (5 bases). CDR1 and CDR2 from the germline V gene are MNHEY and SMNVEV (reference sequence). V was trimmed by 4 bases and J by 2 bases, leaving 9 bases between them. CDR3 length: 14 amino acids. CDR3 nucleotide sequence: TGTGCCAGCAGTTCAGGGTCGGCTGGAAACACCATATATTTT. The encoded protein is CASSSGSAGNTIYF.

The chain combines TRBV19 with TRBJ1-3; possibly TRBD1 for D (6 bases). CDR1 LNHDA and CDR2 SQIVND come from the germline V gene (reference sequence). This CDR3 is 16 amino acids long. Trimming left V 3 bases short and J 0 bases short, with 12 bases between. The CDR3 region has the DNA TGTGCCAGTAGTATGTACGCAGGGGCCTCTGGAAACACCATATATTTT. Protein: CASSMYAGASGNTIYF. The variable domain in full, with the rest retrieved from reference TRBV19 and TRBJ1-3, is DGGITQSPKYLFRKEGQNVTLSCEQNLNHDAMYWYRQDPGQGLRLIYYSQIVNDFQKGDIAEGYSVSREKKESFPLTVTSAQKNPTAFYLCASSMYAGASGNTIYFGEGSWLTVV.

The chain couples TRBV5-6 to TRBJ2-5; D possibly corresponds to TRBD1 (6 bases). From germline, CDR1 is SGHDT and CDR2 YYEEEE. Deletions cut 5 bases from V and 4 bases from J, with 15 bases between. The length of the CDR3 is 14 residues. This CDR3 reads CASRYRPGVETQYF. The CDR3 DNA follows: TGTGCCAGCAGGTACCGACCAGGGGTAGAGACCCAGTACTTC.

The table lists this clone with a few counts. The rearrangement joins TRBV27 to TRBJ2-5; D might be TRBD1 (5 bases). There are 15 residues in the CDR3. The germline gives CDR1 MNHEY, CDR2 SMNVEV (reference sequence). V lost 1 base and J 0 bases, leaving 9 bases between the germline ends. The CDR3 protein is CASSLYLGDQETQYF. The DNA for the CDR3 is TGTGCCAGCAGTTTATATCTAGGGGACCAAGAGACCCAGTACTTC.

The V call is TRBV19, the J call TRBJ2-4, with 7 bases lining up with TRBD1. Germline CDR1 is LNHDA and CDR2 is SQIVND (reference sequence). V shed 7 bases, J shed 6 bases, and the junction held 12 bases outside the gene matches. The CDR3 extends over 15 amino acids. CDR3 region: CASTMTGSVRNIQYF. The CDR3 bases are TGTGCCAGTACTATGACAGGGAGTGTCAGAAACATTCAGTACTTC.

The CDR3 bases are TGCGCCAGCAGCTTGGCGCCCGGGGGAAACACTGAAGCTTTCTTT. This translates into CASSLAPGGNTEAFF. The chain recombines TRBV5-1 with TRBJ1-1; tentative D call: TRBD1 (5 bases). Germline CDR1 SGHRS, CDR2 YFSETQ. Deletions cut 0 bases from V and 2 bases from J, with 11 bases between. This CDR3 has 15 amino acids. Together with reference TRBV5-1 and TRBJ1-1, the CDR3 gives the full variable domain: KAGVTQTPRYLIKTRGQQVTLSCSPISGHRSVSWYQQTPGQGLQFLFEYFSETQRNKGNFPGRFSGRQFSNSRSEMNVSTLELGDSALYLCASSLAPGGNTEAFFGQGTRLTVV.

The chain uses TRBV5-1 and TRBJ2-1, with 8 bases lining up with TRBD2. The CDR3 length is 15 residues. Germline CDR1 and CDR2: SGHRS and YFSETQ. The ends lost 2 bases at V and 9 bases at J; junction bases unmatched: 10. Written as DNA, the CDR3 is TGCGCCAGCAGCTTAAACGTCGGGAGGGGGATTGAGCAGTTCTTC. The encoded protein is CASSLNVGRGIEQFF.

This chain joins TRBV14 and TRBJ1-2; 9 positions match TRBD1. Losses at the gene ends were 4 bases for V and 8 bases for J; bases not matched to a gene: 5. The CDR3 is 13 amino acids. CDR1 is SGHDN, CDR2 FVKESK, per germline. For the CDR3, the DNA is TGTGCCAGCAGCCGACGGACAGGGGAGGGCTACACCTTC. Protein product: CASSRRTGEGYTF.

J is TRBJ2-7 and V is TRBV19; tentatively, D is TRBD1 (6 bases). The germline gives CDR1 LNHDA, CDR2 SQIVND (reference sequence). Between the trimmed V and J ends, which lost 3 bases and 4 bases, there was a span of 10 bases. This CDR3 region has 13 residues. CDR3 amino acids: CASSIGTIYEQYF. The CDR3 DNA reads TGTGCCAGTAGTATCGGGACAATTTACGAGCAGTACTTC.

This clone was seen just once. The gene calls are TRBV9 and TRBJ1-5; D unresolved. V dropped 2 bases and J dropped 3 bases, with 12 bases sitting between them. Germline loops: CDR1 SGDLS, CDR2 YYNGEE. This CDR3 region has 15 residues. The chain's CDR3 is CASSVSAAFNQPQHF. In DNA form, the CDR3 reads TGTGCCAGCAGCGTTTCAGCGGCGTTCAATCAGCCCCAGCATTTT.

The CDR3 is CASSSGQSTEAFF. The CDR3 DNA reads TGTGCCAGCAGCTCGGGACAGAGCACTGAAGCTTTCTTT. The chain couples TRBV7-9 to TRBJ1-1, with 7 bases identical to TRBD1. Germline trimming cut 4 bases from V and 4 bases from J; bases unmatched to any gene: 3. CDR1 SEHNR and CDR2 FQNEAQ come from the germline V gene (reference sequence). The CDR3 consists of 13 residues. Full variable domain (missing parts from reference TRBV7-9 and TRBJ1-1): DTGVSQNPRHKITKRGQNVTFRCDPISEHNRLYWYRQTLGQGPEFLTYFQNEAQLEKSRLLSDRFSAERPKGSFSTLEIQRTEQGDSAMYLCASSSGQSTEAFFGQGTRLTVV.

This clone was detected only a few times. CDR3 sequence (DNA): TGTGCCAGCTCACCCAATAGCTCTGGAAACACCATATATTTT. This gives the protein CASSPNSSGNTIYF. The V gene is TRBV18, the J gene TRBJ1-3; D uncertain. The CDR3 runs 14 residues. V was trimmed by 3 bases and J by 0 bases, leaving 6 bases between them. Germline CDR1 KGHSH, CDR2 LQKENI.

This clone was counted between two and nine times. J is TRBJ1-1 and V is TRBV14, with TRBD1 as a possible D gene (6 bases). Trimming pared 3 bases from V and 8 bases from J, leaving 7 bases between. The CDR3 consists of 11 residues. Germline V gene sequence: CDR1 SGHDN, CDR2 FVKESK. The CDR3 DNA sequence: TGTGCCAGCAGCCAGGGGACAGAAGCTTTCTTT. It is translated as CASSQGTEAFF.

This chain joins TRBV7-8 and TRBJ1-2; TRBD1 matches at 9 bases. The CDR3 contains 15 residues. After removal of 2 bases from V and 4 bases from J, the junction contained 5 bases not matched to a gene. Germline lookup yields CDR1 SGHVS and CDR2 FQNEAQ. Here the CDR3 DNA reads TGTGCCAGCAGCTTAATCACAGGGGGCATCTATGGCTACACCTTC. Translating gives CASSLITGGIYGYTF.

This chain uses TRBV5-1 with TRBJ2-3; 13 nucleotides match TRBD2. The CDR3 is 16 residues long. The germline gives CDR1 SGHRS, CDR2 YFSETQ. The junction had 3 bases not matched to a gene; V was cut back by 0 bases and J by 5 bases. CDR3 DNA: TGCGCCAGCAGCTTGGGGACTAGCGGGAGTGGAGATACGCAGTATTTT. Translation: CASSLGTSGSGDTQYF.

This chain uses TRBV7-8 with TRBJ2-7; TRBD2 agrees at 13 bases. CDR3 length: 15 residues. The ends lost 5 bases at V and 2 bases at J; junction bases unmatched: 3. Looked up from germline, CDR1 is SGHVS and CDR2 is FQNEAQ. CDR3 nucleotide sequence: TGTGCCAGCAGCCTGGGACTAGCGGGAACCTACGAGCAGTACTTC. Encoded protein: CASSLGLAGTYEQYF.

The chain couples TRBV5-4 to TRBJ1-2, with 8 bases lining up with TRBD1. The CDR3 length is 14 residues. The V gene end was trimmed by 4 bases and the J gene end by 5 bases; junction bases not matched to a gene: 7. CDR1 SGHNT and CDR2 YYREEE come from the germline V gene (reference sequence). The CDR3, as DNA: TGTGCCAGCAGCGGGCCGGGACAGGAATATGGCTACACCTTC. It translates to CASSGPGQEYGYTF.

This clone was counted once. The chain combines TRBV13 with TRBJ1-1; the match to TRBD1 covers 11 bases. This CDR3 spans 16 amino acids. Germline trimming cut 1 base from V and 5 bases from J; bases unmatched to any gene: 6. CDR1 PRHDT and CDR2 FYEKMQ come from the germline V gene (reference sequence). CDR3 DNA sequence: TGTGCCAGCAGCTTAGAGGGACAGGGGGTAGGGACTGAAGCTTTCTTT. Its translation: CASSLEGQGVGTEAFF.

This chain joins TRBV9 and TRBJ2-4; 8 nucleotides align to TRBD1. The junction had 8 bases not matched to a gene; V was cut back by 4 bases and J by 8 bases. The CDR3 length is 14 residues. Per the germline V gene, CDR1 is SGDLS and CDR2 is YYNGEE. In nucleotides, the CDR3 is TGTGCCAGCAGCCTAGGACAGGGAATGGACATTCAGTACTTC. Translating it yields CASSLGQGMDIQYF.

This clone was detected only once. The chain uses TRBV10-3 and TRBJ2-2; TRBD2 is a possible D gene (5 bases). The germline CDR1 and CDR2 sequences are ENHRY and SYGVKD. The CDR3 runs 14 residues. Trimming stripped 11 bases from V and 6 bases from J, with 19 bases between. CDR3 sequence reads: CASSARWESGELFF. CDR3 coding DNA: TGTGCCTCCTCTGCCCGATGGGAGTCCGGGGAGCTGTTTTTT.

This clone has just one count. The chain uses TRBV27 and TRBJ1-5; 8 bases are shared with TRBD1. The ends lost 8 bases at V and 5 bases at J; junction bases unmatched: 8. In germline, CDR1 is MNHEY, CDR2 SMNVEV (reference sequence). This CDR3 has 14 residues. In nucleotides, the CDR3 is TGTGCCAGCGCTCTACAGGGGGGCCATCAGCCCCAGCATTTT. Residues: CASALQGGHQPQHF.

There are a few counts of this clone. V gene TRBV30 combines with J gene TRBJ2-7; no reliable D call. The length of the CDR3 is 14 residues. V gave up 0 bases and J gave up 2 bases, with 11 bases separating them. Germline CDR1 and CDR2: GTSNPN and SVGIG (reference sequence). In nucleotides, the CDR3 is TGTGCCTGGAGTGTAACCAGTCCAACCTACGAGCAGTACTTC. This translates into CAWSVTSPTYEQYF.

This chain links TRBV7-2 with TRBJ1-2; 10 bases match TRBD1. This CDR3 is 15 amino acids long. Germline-derived CDR1 and CDR2 are SGHTA and FQGNSA. The junction had 5 bases not matched to a gene; V was cut back by 3 bases and J by 4 bases. The CDR3 region has the DNA TGTGCCAGCAGCTTCCGACAGGGGGCAGGCTATGGCTACACCTTC. This sequence encodes CASSFRQGAGYGYTF.